This note documents a single T cell receptor (beta chain) sequence. This clonotype has at least ten counts. The specificity of this receptor is unknown. No base qualities exist here, and no much larger clone lies one base off it. The entry originates in a study of T cell repertoires in cytomegalovirus infection (dated by TCRdb to about 2019). In the study overall: Because public TCR beta signatures pointed to carriage of CMV infection together with the matching HLA type, the HLA type of each donor mattered for the analysis.

Inclusive of the bounding cysteine and phenylalanine, the CDR3 is 16 residues long. CDR3 DNA only is kept here, 48 bases in frame from base 1. Clipping removes 3 bases from V and 0 bases from J, with 6 as the unmatched junction base count. Sequences SGHTA (CDR1) and FQGNSA (CDR2) are obtained from the germline V gene. Sequencing was performed on an Illumina HiSeq 1500. Clones were called with MiXCR by TCRdb after fastp trimmed the public reads at Q25, and only in-frame beta chains were retained. Merged by CDR3 protein, the rows form single entries marked with the most common genes and DNA. The sample table shows 54,000 or so distinct CDR3 sequences, and 33% are seen once. The ten largest clones capture just under 70% of the sample. The paper's findings and limits, for the study overall: The ex vivo response was dominated by HLA-C-restricted CMV-specific TCR beta clonotypes, and the single most frequent clonotype in two of eight donors was supplied by these HLA-C-restricted clonotypes. In both this cohort and an independent cohort of several hundred donors, the cumulative frequency of public TCR beta family members distinguished carriers of CMV infection plus the relevant HLA type.

The receptor was isolated from a human donor in good health (CMV status not recorded). Some clones in this sample may be carry-over from other donors' samples. The sample consisted of PBMCs, sequenced either directly or after in vitro stimulation (not recorded which). The V gene is TRBV7-2 and the J gene is TRBJ2-3; TRBD2 matches 7 bases in the middle. The DNA sequence is TGTGCCAGCAGCTTCGGGCGGGGGACTAGCACAGATACGCAGTATTTT. This sequence encodes CASSFGRGTSTDTQYF.